A single sample gave rise to the 25 T cell receptor beta chains below, sequenced in a study of cytomegalovirus exposure and HLA in healthy donors. The method was immunoSEQ multiplex PCR; TCRdb's version includes in-frame clones alone and lacks a portion of them. The repertoire holds 200,000 to 250,000 clones, over 75% seen once, with 1.5% to 2.5% in the top ten. Material: PBMCs. The receptors were gathered from a woman under 30 in good health and CMV-seropositive.

V gene TRBV4-2 combines with J gene TRBJ2-7; 7 bases map to TRBD2. This CDR3 contains 15 residues. Germline loops: CDR1 LGHNA, CDR2 YNFKEQ. Unmatched junction bases numbered 4, after V lost 2 bases and J lost 0 bases. CDR3 bases: TGTGCCAGCAGCCAACAGGGAGGGAGCTCCTACGAGCAGTACTTC. Its translation: CASSQQGGSSYEQYF.

This clone turned up a few times. The chain uses TRBV30 and TRBJ1-2, with 8 bases lining up with TRBD1. Germline assignment: CDR1 GTSNPN and CDR2 SVGIG (reference sequence). This CDR3 has 13 residues. With 2 bases clipped from V and 4 bases from J, the junction kept 3 bases outside the gene matches. DNA for the CDR3: TGTGCCTGGAGTCCGCAGGGGGCCTATGGCTACACCTTC. Its translation: CAWSPQGAYGYTF.

J is TRBJ2-5 and V is TRBV5-1, with a tentative D call TRBD2 (7 bases). Germline V gives CDR1 SGHRS, CDR2 YFSETQ. V lost 1 base, J lost 2 bases, and 18 bases lay in between. CDR3 length equals 17 residues. CDR3 residues: CASSLRGTGRGQETQYF. The CDR3 DNA reads as TGCGCCAGCAGCTTGAGGGGTACAGGGAGGGGACAAGAGACCCAGTACTTC.

Here the CDR3 reads CASSQTRVAGLQETQYF. The CDR3 DNA reads TGCGCCAGCAGCCAGACTCGAGTAGCGGGACTACAAGAGACCCAGTACTTC. The chain has TRBV4-1 and TRBJ2-5, with TRBD2 matching over 8 bases. This CDR3 has 17 residues. V gave up 3 bases and J gave up 2 bases; unmatched junction bases: 11. Per germline, CDR1 MGHRA and CDR2 YSYEKL.

This rearrangement joins TRBV11-2 to TRBJ2-1, with D possibly being TRBD2 (6 bases). This CDR3 has 17 amino acids. The V and J ends lost 4 bases and 0 bases respectively, with 16 bases between them. CDR1 is SGHAT and CDR2 is FQNNGV in the germline V gene. The CDR3, as DNA: TGTGCCAGCAGCTGGGGGTGGAGGGGAGTCTCCTACAATGAGCAGTTCTTC. This gives the protein CASSWGWRGVSYNEQFF.

The V call is TRBV27, the J call TRBJ2-7, with D perhaps matching TRBD1 (6 bases). Germline V CDR1 and CDR2: MNHEY, SMNVEV (reference sequence). V was shortened by 1 base and J by 2 bases, with 9 bases between the two germline ends. The CDR3 covers 14 residues. CDR3 DNA sequence: TGTGCCAGCAGTTTATTCAGGGGAGCCTACGAGCAGTACTTC. Protein: CASSLFRGAYEQYF.

This clone was counted a single time. The V call is TRBV30, the J call TRBJ1-2, with D perhaps TRBD1 (5 bases). Trimming pared 0 bases from V and 3 bases from J, leaving 11 bases between. This CDR3 comprises 14 residues. The germline V gene encodes CDR1 GTSNPN and CDR2 SVGIG (reference sequence). CDR3 sequence: CAWSVHGGYYGYTF. CDR3 nucleotides: TGTGCCTGGAGTGTACACGGGGGTTACTATGGCTACACCTTC. The full variable domain, in which reference TRBV30 and TRBJ1-2 provide the parts outside the CDR3, is SQTIHQWPATLVQPVGSPLSLECTVEGTSNPNLYWYRQAAGRGLQLLFYSVGIGQISSEVPQNLSASRPQDRQFILSSKKLLLSDSGFYLCAWSVHGGYYGYTFGSGTRLTVV.

V and J are TRBV11-2 and TRBJ2-1; 12 bases align to TRBD2. V shed 6 bases, J shed 6 bases, and the junction held 3 bases outside the gene matches. Germline CDR1 SGHAT, CDR2 FQNNGV. CDR3 size: 14 residues. The CDR3 DNA follows: TGTGCCAGCAGGACTAGCGGGAGCGTCAATGAGCAGTTCTTC. Translation: CASRTSGSVNEQFF. The whole variable domain, filled in from reference TRBV11-2 and TRBJ2-1, reads EAGVAQSPRYKIIEKRQSVAFWCNPISGHATLYWYQQILGQGPKLLIQFQNNGVVDDSQLPKDRFSAERLKGVDSTLKIQPAKLEDSAVYLCASRTSGSVNEQFFGPGTRLTVL.

This chain links TRBV5-5 with TRBJ1-2; 7 bases line up with TRBD1. CDR3 length: 13 amino acids. J was trimmed by 7 bases and V by 0 bases; bases with no gene match: 3. Germline values: CDR1 SGHKS, CDR2 YYEKEE (reference sequence). The CDR3 nucleotides read TGTGCCAGCAGCTTGGGACAGGGACGTGGCTACACCTTC. This sequence encodes CASSLGQGRGYTF.

CDR3 nucleotide sequence: TGTGCCAGCAGCTTTGAGGCGGAAGAGACCCAGTACTTC. It codes for CASSFEAEETQYF. V gene TRBV11-2 combines with J gene TRBJ2-5, with D uncertain. The V end was cut by 3 bases, the J end by 3 bases, with 8 bases between. CDR1 and CDR2 from the germline V gene are SGHAT and FQNNGV. This CDR3 has 13 amino acids.

CDR3 residues: CASSYDPGQGDSDEQYF. The CDR3 DNA reads TGTGCCAGCAGCTACGATCCGGGACAGGGAGATTCGGACGAGCAGTACTTC. V is TRBV11-2 and J is TRBJ2-7; 9 bases line up with TRBD1. Per the germline V gene, CDR1 is SGHAT and CDR2 is FQNNGV. Trimming cost V 4 bases and J 5 bases; bases outside gene matches: 15. This CDR3 is 17 amino acids long.

V is TRBV5-1 and J is TRBJ2-1; 10 bases are a match to TRBD2. This CDR3 spans 16 amino acids. The V gene's germline CDR1 is SGHRS and CDR2 YFSETQ. Germline trimming cut 2 bases from V and 8 bases from J; bases unmatched to any gene: 10. As DNA, the CDR3 is TGCGCCAGCAGCTTCAGCATAGCGGGAGGACGGGATGAGCAGTTCTTC. It is translated as CASSFSIAGGRDEQFF. Supplemented by reference TRBV5-1 and TRBJ2-1, the full variable domain reads KAGVTQTPRYLIKTRGQQVTLSCSPISGHRSVSWYQQTPGQGLQFLFEYFSETQRNKGNFPGRFSGRQFSNSRSEMNVSTLELGDSALYLCASSFSIAGGRDEQFFGPGTRLTVL.

The chain joins TRBV6-5 to TRBJ1-1, with TRBD1 matching over 8 bases. Unmatched junction bases numbered 3, after V lost 5 bases and J lost 4 bases. CDR3 length: 13 residues. CDR1 is MNHEY, CDR2 SVGAGI, per germline. CDR3 sequence reads: CASSLTGGTEAFF. The CDR3 coding sequence is TGTGCCAGCAGTCTAACAGGGGGCACTGAAGCTTTCTTT.

J is TRBJ2-3 and V is TRBV4-1; TRBD2 agrees at 11 bases. Germline V gene sequence: CDR1 MGHRA, CDR2 YSYEKL. V was clipped by 4 bases and J by 4 bases; unmatched bases: 19. The CDR3 has 20 amino acids. CDR3 sequence: CASSRFIYPGLAGGSDTQYF. DNA of the CDR3: TGCGCCAGCAGCCGATTCATCTACCCCGGGCTAGCGGGAGGATCAGATACGCAGTATTTT.

The chain joins TRBV28 to TRBJ2-5; D gene uncertain. Trimming took 3 bases from V and 1 from J, leaving 6 bases between them. Germline-derived CDR1 and CDR2 are MDHEN and SYDVKM. The CDR3 contains 13 residues. CDR3 region: CASSFLAQETQYF. CDR3 coding DNA: TGTGCCAGCAGTTTCTTAGCCCAAGAGACCCAGTACTTC.

This chain links TRBV5-1 with TRBJ2-7; D is possibly TRBD1 (5 bases). Germline V lookup: CDR1 SGHRS, CDR2 YFSETQ. V was clipped by 6 bases and J by 4 bases, with 29 bases between them. The CDR3 has 18 residues. The CDR3 loop is CASNVRPTDSNSWYEQYF. As DNA, the CDR3 is TGCGCCAGCAACGTCAGGCCGACAGACTCCAACTCCTGGTACGAGCAGTACTTC.

This clone was detected only once. The chain uses TRBV28 and TRBJ1-2; D unclear. Germline CDR1 is MDHEN and CDR2 is SYDVKM. Trimming removed 3 bases at V and 1 base at J, with 9 bases between. The CDR3 totals 14 residues. CDR3 bases: TGTGCCAGCAGTTTGGCCGAGGATAACTATGGCTACACCTTC. This encodes CASSLAEDNYGYTF.

The chain employs TRBV2 and TRBJ2-3, with D possibly TRBD2 on 6 matching bases. Trimming cost V 1 base and J 0 bases, with 11 bases left between them. This CDR3 comprises 16 residues. The germline gives CDR1 SNHLY, CDR2 FYNNEI. Here the CDR3 reads CASSEVLADSTDTQYF. CDR3 nucleotides: TGTGCCAGCAGTGAAGTACTAGCAGACAGCACAGATACGCAGTATTTT.

The CDR3 sequence is CATSPGTEDEQYF. CDR3 DNA sequence: TGTGCCACCAGCCCCGGGACTGAGGACGAGCAGTACTTC. This sequence joins TRBV15 and TRBJ2-7, with D possibly matching TRBD2 (6 bases). The V gene's germline CDR1 is LNHNV and CDR2 YYDKDF (reference sequence). Trimming took off 5 bases at V and 5 bases at J, with 13 bases between the two ends. The CDR3 is made up of 13 amino acids.

CDR3 sequence: CSARYPYGYTF. CDR3 bases: TGCAGTGCTCGGTACCCCTATGGCTACACCTTC. The V and J genes are TRBV20-1 and TRBJ1-2; no definite D call. The CDR3 extends over 11 amino acids. V was shortened by 5 bases and J by 4 bases, with 8 bases between the two germline ends. Germline V gene data show CDR1 as DFQATT and CDR2 as SNEGSKA (reference sequence).

The V call is TRBV4-1, the J call TRBJ1-4; D remains ambiguous. With 4 bases removed from V and 7 bases from J, the gap between germline ends came to 19 bases. This CDR3 has 16 residues. Germline V lookup: CDR1 MGHRA, CDR2 YSYEKL. The CDR3, as DNA: TGCGCCAGCAGCCCCGCACCCTACGGGGAGGGTGAAAAACTGTTTTTT. It is translated as CASSPAPYGEGEKLFF.

The chain employs TRBV5-4 and TRBJ2-7; weak D call: TRBD1 (5 bases). V gave up 5 bases and J gave up 3 bases, with 6 bases separating them. The CDR3 has 11 amino acids. Looked up from germline, CDR1 is SGHNT and CDR2 is YYREEE (reference sequence). The CDR3 sequence: CASSQGYEQYF. CDR3 nucleotide sequence: TGTGCCAGCAGTCAGGGCTACGAGCAGTACTTC.

As DNA, the CDR3 is TGTGCCAGCAGTTTTGCCCCCGGTGAAGCCGAAAAACTGTTTTTT. Translating gives CASSFAPGEAEKLFF. The rearrangement joins TRBV27 to TRBJ1-4; D gene uncertain. In germline, CDR1 is MNHEY, CDR2 SMNVEV (reference sequence). This CDR3 region has 15 residues. V shed 3 bases and J shed 8 bases, with 16 bases lying between them.

This chain uses TRBV29-1 with TRBJ1-2, with D maybe TRBD1 (6 bases). Germline CDR1 SQVTM, CDR2 ANQGSEA. The V end lost 6 bases, the J end lost 7 bases, and 15 bases lay between the germline ends. The CDR3 has 12 amino acids. The CDR3 here is CSVSQGGTGYTF. Written as DNA, the CDR3 is TGCAGCGTATCACAGGGAGGGACTGGCTACACCTTC. Looking up the rest from reference TRBV29-1 and TRBJ1-2 gives the full variable domain: SAVISQKPSRDICQRGTSLTIQCQVDSQVTMMFWYRQQPGQSLTLIATANQGSEATYESGFVIDKFPISRPNLTFSTLTVSNMSPEDSSIYLCSVSQGGTGYTFGSGTRLTVV.

This clone was observed a handful of times. J is TRBJ2-1 and V is TRBV5-1; 11 bases line up with TRBD2. The length of the CDR3 is 15 residues. Germline assignment: CDR1 SGHRS and CDR2 YFSETQ. V lost 5 bases and J lost 8; bases outside the gene matches: 9. The CDR3 DNA is TGCGCCAGCAGTCTAACTAGCGGGAGCATGGATGAGCAGTTCTTC. Its translation: CASSLTSGSMDEQFF.